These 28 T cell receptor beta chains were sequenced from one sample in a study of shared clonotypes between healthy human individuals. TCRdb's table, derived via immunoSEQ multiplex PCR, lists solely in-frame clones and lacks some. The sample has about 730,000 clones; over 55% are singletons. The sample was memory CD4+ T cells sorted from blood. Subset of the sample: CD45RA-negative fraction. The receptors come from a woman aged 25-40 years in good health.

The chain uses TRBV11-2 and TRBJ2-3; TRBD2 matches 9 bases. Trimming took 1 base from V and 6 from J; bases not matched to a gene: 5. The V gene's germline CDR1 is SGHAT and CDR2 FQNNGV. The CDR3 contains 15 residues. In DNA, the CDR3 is TGTGCCAGCAGCTTAGGCGGGAGGGCCGGCGATACGCAGTATTTT. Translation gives CASSLGGRAGDTQYF.

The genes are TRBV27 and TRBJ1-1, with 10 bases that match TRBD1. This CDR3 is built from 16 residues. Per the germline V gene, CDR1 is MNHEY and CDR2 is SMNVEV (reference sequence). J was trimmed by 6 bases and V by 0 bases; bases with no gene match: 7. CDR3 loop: CASSLSSGQGIPEAFF. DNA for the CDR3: TGTGCCAGCAGTTTATCTTCGGGACAGGGGATCCCTGAAGCTTTCTTT.

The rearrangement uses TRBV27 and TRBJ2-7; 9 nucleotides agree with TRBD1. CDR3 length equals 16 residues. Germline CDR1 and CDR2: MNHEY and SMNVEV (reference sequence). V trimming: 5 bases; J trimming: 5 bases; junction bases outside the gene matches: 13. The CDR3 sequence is CASSRGQGGRLNEQYF. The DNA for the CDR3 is TGTGCCAGCAGTAGGGGACAGGGTGGAAGGCTAAACGAGCAGTACTTC.

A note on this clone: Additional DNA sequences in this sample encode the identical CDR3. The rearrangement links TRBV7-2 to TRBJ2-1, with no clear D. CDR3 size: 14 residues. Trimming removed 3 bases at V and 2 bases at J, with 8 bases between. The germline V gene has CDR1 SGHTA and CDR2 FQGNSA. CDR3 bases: TGTGCCAGCAGCTTGAGTAGCACCTACAATGAGCAGTTCTTC. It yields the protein CASSLSSTYNEQFF.

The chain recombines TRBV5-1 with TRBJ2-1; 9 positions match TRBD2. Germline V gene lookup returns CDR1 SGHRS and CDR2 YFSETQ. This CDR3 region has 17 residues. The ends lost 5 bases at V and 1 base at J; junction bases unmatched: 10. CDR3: CASRDIRSGRSYNEQFF. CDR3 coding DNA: TGCGCCAGCAGGGATATACGTAGCGGGAGATCCTACAATGAGCAGTTCTTC.

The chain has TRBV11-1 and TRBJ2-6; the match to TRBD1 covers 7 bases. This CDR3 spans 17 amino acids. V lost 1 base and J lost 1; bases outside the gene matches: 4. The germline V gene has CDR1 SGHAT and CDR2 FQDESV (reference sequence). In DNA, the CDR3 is TGTGCCAGCAGCTTAGTGGGACAGAGGTCTGGGGCCAACGTCCTGACTTTC. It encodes CASSLVGQRSGANVLTF.

This CDR3 is CATSSPLGQGPNYGYTF. The CDR3 DNA sequence: TGTGCCACCAGCAGTCCCCTTGGACAGGGACCTAACTATGGCTACACCTTC. The V gene is TRBV15, the J gene TRBJ1-2; 8 bases line up with TRBD1. Losses at the gene ends were 3 bases for V and 0 bases for J; bases not matched to a gene: 9. Germline V lookup: CDR1 LNHNV, CDR2 YYDKDF (reference sequence). The CDR3 spans 17 residues.

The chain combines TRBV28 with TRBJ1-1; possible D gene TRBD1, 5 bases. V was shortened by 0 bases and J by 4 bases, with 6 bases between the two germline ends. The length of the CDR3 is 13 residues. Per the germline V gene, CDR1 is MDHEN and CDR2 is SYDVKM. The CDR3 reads CASSLWGGTEAFF. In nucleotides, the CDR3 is TGTGCCAGCAGTTTATGGGGGGGCACTGAAGCTTTCTTT.

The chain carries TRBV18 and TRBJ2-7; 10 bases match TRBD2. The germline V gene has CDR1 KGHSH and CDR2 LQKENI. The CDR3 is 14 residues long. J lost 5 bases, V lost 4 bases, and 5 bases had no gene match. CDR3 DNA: TGTGCCAGCTCACTCGCTAGCGGGAGCAACGAGCAGTACTTC. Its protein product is CASSLASGSNEQYF.

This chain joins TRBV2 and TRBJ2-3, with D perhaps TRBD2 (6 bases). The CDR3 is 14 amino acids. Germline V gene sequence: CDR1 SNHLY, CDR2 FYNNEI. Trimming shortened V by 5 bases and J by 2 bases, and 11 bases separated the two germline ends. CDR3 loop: CASSLRDFTDTQYF. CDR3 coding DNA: TGTGCCAGCAGTCTCCGGGACTTCACAGATACGCAGTATTTT.

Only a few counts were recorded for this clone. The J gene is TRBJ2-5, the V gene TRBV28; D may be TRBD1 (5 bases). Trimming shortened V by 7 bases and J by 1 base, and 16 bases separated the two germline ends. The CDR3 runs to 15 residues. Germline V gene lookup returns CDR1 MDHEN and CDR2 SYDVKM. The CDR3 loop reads CASTMSPQGQETQYF. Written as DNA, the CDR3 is TGTGCCAGCACCATGTCCCCCCAGGGCCAAGAGACCCAGTACTTC. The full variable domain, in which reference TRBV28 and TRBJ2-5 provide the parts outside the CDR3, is DVKVTQSSRYLVKRTGEKVFLECVQDMDHENMFWYRQDPGLGLRLIYFSYDVKMKEKGDIPEGYSVSREKKERFSLILESASTNQTSMYLCASTMSPQGQETQYFGPGTRLLVL.

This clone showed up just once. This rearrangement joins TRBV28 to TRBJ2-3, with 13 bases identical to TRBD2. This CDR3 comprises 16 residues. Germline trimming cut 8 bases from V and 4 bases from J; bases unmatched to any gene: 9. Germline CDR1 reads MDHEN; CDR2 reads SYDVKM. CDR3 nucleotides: TGTGCCAGCGAAGGGACTAGCGGGATGAGGGCAGATACGCAGTATTTT. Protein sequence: CASEGTSGMRADTQYF.

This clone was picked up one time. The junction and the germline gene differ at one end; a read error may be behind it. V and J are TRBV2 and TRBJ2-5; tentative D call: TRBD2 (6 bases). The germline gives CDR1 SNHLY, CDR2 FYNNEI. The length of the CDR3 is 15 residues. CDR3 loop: CASSEVAGKEETQYF. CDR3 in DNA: TGTGCCAGCAGCGAAGTGGCGGGGAAAGAAGAGACCCAGTACTTC.

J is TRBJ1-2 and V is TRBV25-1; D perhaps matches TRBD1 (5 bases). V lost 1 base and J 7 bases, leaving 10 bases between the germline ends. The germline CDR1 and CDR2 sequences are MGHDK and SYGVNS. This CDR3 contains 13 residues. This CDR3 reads CASSESGGIGYTF. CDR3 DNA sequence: TGTGCCAGCAGTGAATCCGGGGGAATTGGCTACACCTTC.

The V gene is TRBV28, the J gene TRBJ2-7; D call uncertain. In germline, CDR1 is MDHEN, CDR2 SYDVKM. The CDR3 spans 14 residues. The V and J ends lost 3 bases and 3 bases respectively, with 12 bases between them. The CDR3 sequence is CASSLPPPYYEQYF. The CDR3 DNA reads TGTGCCAGCAGTTTGCCCCCCCCTTACTACGAGCAGTACTTC. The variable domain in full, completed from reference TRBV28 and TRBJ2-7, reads DVKVTQSSRYLVKRTGEKVFLECVQDMDHENMFWYRQDPGLGLRLIYFSYDVKMKEKGDIPEGYSVSREKKERFSLILESASTNQTSMYLCASSLPPPYYEQYFGPGTRLTVT.

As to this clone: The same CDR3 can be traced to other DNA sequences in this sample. The CDR3 bases are TGTGCCAGCAGCTTCAGCCGGGGGGGGTATGGCTACACCTTC. Translating gives CASSFSRGGYGYTF. V usage is TRBV28 and J usage is TRBJ1-2, with a weak D call TRBD1 (5 bases). With 6 bases removed from V and 5 bases from J, the gap between germline ends came to 16 bases. CDR3 length: 14 residues. Germline V gene data show CDR1 as MDHEN and CDR2 as SYDVKM.

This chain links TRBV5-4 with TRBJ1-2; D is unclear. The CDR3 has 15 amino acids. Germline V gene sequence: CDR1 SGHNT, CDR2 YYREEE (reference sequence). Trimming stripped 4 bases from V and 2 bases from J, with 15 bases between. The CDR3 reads CASSLTPQINYGYTF. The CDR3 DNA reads TGTGCCAGCAGCCTCACTCCACAGATAAACTATGGCTACACCTTC.

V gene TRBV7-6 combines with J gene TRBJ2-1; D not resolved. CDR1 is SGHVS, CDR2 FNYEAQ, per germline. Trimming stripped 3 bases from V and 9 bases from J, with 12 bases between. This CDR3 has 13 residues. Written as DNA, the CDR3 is TGTGCCAGCAGCTTGGCCCGATTTAGTGAGCAGTTCTTC. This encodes CASSLARFSEQFF.

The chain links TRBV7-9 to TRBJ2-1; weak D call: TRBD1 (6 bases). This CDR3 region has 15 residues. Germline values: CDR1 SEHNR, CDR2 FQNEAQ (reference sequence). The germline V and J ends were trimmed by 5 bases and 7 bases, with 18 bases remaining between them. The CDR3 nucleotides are TGTGCCAGCAGCAGCCGGGACACCCTCGGGAATGAGCAGTTCTTC. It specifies CASSSRDTLGNEQFF.

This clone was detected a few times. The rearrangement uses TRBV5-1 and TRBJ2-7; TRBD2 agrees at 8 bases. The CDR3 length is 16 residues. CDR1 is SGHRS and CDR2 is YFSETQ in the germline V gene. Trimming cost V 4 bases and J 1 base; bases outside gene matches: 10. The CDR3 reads CASSRTSSGPSYEQYF. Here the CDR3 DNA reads TGCGCCAGCAGCCGCACCTCTAGCGGGCCATCCTACGAGCAGTACTTC.

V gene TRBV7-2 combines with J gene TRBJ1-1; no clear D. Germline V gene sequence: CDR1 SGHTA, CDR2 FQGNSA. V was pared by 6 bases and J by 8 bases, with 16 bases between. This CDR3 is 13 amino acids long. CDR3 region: CASRIDQRFEAFF. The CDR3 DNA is TGTGCCAGCAGGATAGACCAGAGATTCGAAGCTTTCTTT.

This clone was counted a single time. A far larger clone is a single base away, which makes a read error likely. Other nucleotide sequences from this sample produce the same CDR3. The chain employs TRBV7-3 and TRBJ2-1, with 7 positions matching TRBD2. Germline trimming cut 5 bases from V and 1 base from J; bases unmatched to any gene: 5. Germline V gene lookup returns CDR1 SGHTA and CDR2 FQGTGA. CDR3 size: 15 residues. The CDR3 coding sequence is TGTGCCAGCAGCCCTCAGCGGGATTCCTACAATGAGCAGTTCTTC. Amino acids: CASSPQRDSYNEQFF.

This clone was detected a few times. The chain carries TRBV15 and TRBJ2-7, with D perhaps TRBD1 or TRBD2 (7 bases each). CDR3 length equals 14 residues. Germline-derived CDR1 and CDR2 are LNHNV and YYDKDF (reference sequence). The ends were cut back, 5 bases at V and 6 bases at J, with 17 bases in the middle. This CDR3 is CATSELRGGAEQYF. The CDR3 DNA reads TGTGCCACCAGCGAACTCAGGGGGGGCGCCGAGCAGTACTTC.

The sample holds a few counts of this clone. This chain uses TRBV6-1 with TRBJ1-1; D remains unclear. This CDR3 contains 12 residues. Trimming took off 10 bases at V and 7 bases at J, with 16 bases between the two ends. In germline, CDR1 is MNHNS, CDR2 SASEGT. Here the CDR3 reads CAILKAQDEAFF. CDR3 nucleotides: TGTGCCATCCTCAAGGCCCAAGATGAAGCTTTCTTT.

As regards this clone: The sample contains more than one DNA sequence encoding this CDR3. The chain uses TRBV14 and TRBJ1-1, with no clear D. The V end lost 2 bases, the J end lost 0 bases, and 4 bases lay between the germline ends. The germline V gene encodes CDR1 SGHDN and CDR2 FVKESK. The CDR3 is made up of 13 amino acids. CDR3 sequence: CASSQHMNTEAFF. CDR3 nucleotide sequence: TGTGCCAGCAGCCAACACATGAACACTGAAGCTTTCTTT.

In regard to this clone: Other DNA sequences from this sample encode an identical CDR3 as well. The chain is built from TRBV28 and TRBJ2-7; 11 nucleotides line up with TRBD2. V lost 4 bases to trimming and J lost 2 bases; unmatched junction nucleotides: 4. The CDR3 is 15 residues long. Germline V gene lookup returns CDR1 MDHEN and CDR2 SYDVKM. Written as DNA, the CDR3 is TGTGCCAGCAGTTCCCTAGCGGGAGGCGCCTACGAGCAGTACTTC. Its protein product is CASSSLAGGAYEQYF.

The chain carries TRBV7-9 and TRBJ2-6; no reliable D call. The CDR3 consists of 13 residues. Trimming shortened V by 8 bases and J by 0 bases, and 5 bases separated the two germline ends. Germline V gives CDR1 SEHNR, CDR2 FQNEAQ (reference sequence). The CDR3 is CASAFSGANVLTF. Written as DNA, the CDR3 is TGTGCCAGCGCTTTCTCTGGGGCCAACGTCCTGACTTTC. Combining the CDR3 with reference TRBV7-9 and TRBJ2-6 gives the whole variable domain DTGVSQNPRHKITKRGQNVTFRCDPISEHNRLYWYRQTLGQGPEFLTYFQNEAQLEKSRLLSDRFSAERPKGSFSTLEIQRTEQGDSAMYLCASAFSGANVLTFGAGSRLTVL.

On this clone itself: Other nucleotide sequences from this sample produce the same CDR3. The CDR3 nucleotides read TGTGCCAGCAGTTTAAGGGGGGCCGGAAACACCATATATTTT. Translation gives CASSLRGAGNTIYF. The chain has TRBV27 and TRBJ1-3; possible D gene TRBD1, 6 bases. V gave up 2 bases and J gave up 4 bases, with 9 bases separating them. The CDR3 has 14 residues. The V gene's germline CDR1 is MNHEY and CDR2 SMNVEV (reference sequence).